These 18 T cell receptor beta chains were sequenced from one sample in a study of spatial heterogeneity in lung cancer (dated by TCRdb to between 2018 and 2021). The receptor library was made with 5' RACE. For sequencing, a NextSeq 500 was employed. TCRdb reworked the public reads: Q25 trimming with fastp, MiXCR clone assembly, productive beta chains retained. Rows with a matching CDR3 protein are joined into one entry that keeps the most common DNA and genes. The sample table holds 2,000 to 2,500 distinct CDR3 sequences, of which about 8.7% were seen once. The ten top clones hold approximately 19% of the sample. In light of the paper, this sample's time point label describes: sample taken at primary tumor resection. The sample here was normal lung tissue next to the tumor, taken at surgery. These receptors all stem from a female donor with early-stage non-small cell lung cancer.

This clonotype qualifies as medium-sized. The V and J genes are TRBV24-1 and TRBJ2-1; the D gene is possibly TRBD2 (7 bases). V was pared by 2 bases and J by 8 bases, with 15 bases between. CDR3 length: 15 amino acids. The germline V gene encodes CDR1 KGHDR and CDR2 SFDVKD. CDR3 nucleotide sequence: TGTGCCACCAGTGATTCGGAGGGGGGGGCAGATGAGCAGTTCTTC. The encoded protein is CATSDSEGGADEQFF.

This clonotype is medium-sized by share. The rearrangement joins TRBV5-1 to TRBJ2-7; TRBD2 is a possible D gene (5 bases). From germline, CDR1 is SGHRS and CDR2 YFSETQ. This CDR3 is built from 16 residues. Trimming took off 0 bases at V and 6 bases at J, with 19 bases between the two ends. CDR3 loop: CASSLGAGQSPGEQYF. Here the CDR3 DNA reads TGCGCCAGCAGCTTGGGTGCGGGTCAAAGCCCCGGCGAGCAGTACTTC.

By frequency in the sample, this clonotype is medium-sized. The chain is built from TRBV20-1 and TRBJ2-3; 8 nucleotides agree with TRBD2. CDR1 and CDR2 from the germline V gene are DFQATT and SNEGSKA (reference sequence). The CDR3 extends over 16 amino acids. The junction had 7 bases not matched to a gene; V was cut back by 1 base and J by 1 base. CDR3 protein: CSARVEASGRTDTQYF. Written as DNA, the CDR3 is TGCAGTGCTAGAGTGGAGGCTAGCGGGCGCACAGATACGCAGTATTTT.

This clonotype counts as medium-sized. The chain combines TRBV27 with TRBJ2-2; D is undetermined. V dropped 11 bases and J dropped 2 bases, with 24 bases sitting between them. CDR3 length: 17 residues. Germline V CDR1 and CDR2: MNHEY, SMNVEV (reference sequence). This CDR3 reads CAARTPDPFINTGELFF. CDR3 bases: TGTGCCGCCAGAACCCCAGACCCGTTCATCAACACCGGGGAGCTGTTTTTT.

This clonotype is termed medium-sized (0.01 to 0.1%). V usage is TRBV20-1 and J usage is TRBJ2-7; D is perhaps TRBD1 or TRBD2 (5 bases each). Germline loops: CDR1 DFQATT, CDR2 SNEGSKA (reference sequence). CDR3 size: 13 residues. Trimming took 2 bases from V and 0 from J, leaving 8 bases between them. The CDR3 DNA is TGCAGTGCTAGAAGGGACGACTCCTACGAGCAGTACTTC. It codes for CSARRDDSYEQYF.

The rearrangement links TRBV30 to TRBJ1-4; 8 bases agree with TRBD1. The V gene end was trimmed by 3 bases and the J gene end by 0 bases; junction bases not matched to a gene: 6. Germline values: CDR1 GTSNPN, CDR2 SVGIG (reference sequence). CDR3 length: 16 amino acids. CDR3 region: CAWRGQGGSTNEKLFF. The CDR3 DNA reads as TGTGCCTGGAGAGGACAGGGTGGGTCAACTAATGAAAAACTGTTTTTT.

This clonotype is labeled medium-sized. CDR3 DNA: TGTGCCAGCAGTTACGGTCCCTTGCCAGGCACTGAAGCTTTCTTT. This translates into CASSYGPLPGTEAFF. This chain joins TRBV6-5 and TRBJ1-1; D is unclear. The length of the CDR3 is 15 residues. Germline CDR1 is MNHEY and CDR2 is SVGAGI. Trimming cost V 2 bases and J 4 bases, with 14 bases left between them.

Ten or more counts support this clonotype. The chain carries TRBV6-5 and TRBJ1-5, with D uncertain. V lost 6 bases, J lost 2 bases, and 8 bases lay in between. Germline V gene sequence: CDR1 MNHEY, CDR2 SVGAGI. CDR3 length: 13 amino acids. Written as DNA, the CDR3 is TGTGCCAGCAGGGGCTTGGGCAATCAGCCCCAGCATTTT. Amino acid sequence: CASRGLGNQPQHF.

This clonotype qualifies as large (0.1 to 1%). The chain carries TRBV6-2 or TRBV6-3 and TRBJ2-1; tentative D call: TRBD2 (6 bases). The length of the CDR3 is 12 residues. The V end lost 5 bases, the J end lost 4 bases, and 6 bases lay between the germline ends. Germline values: CDR1 MNHEY, CDR2 SVGEGT. The CDR3 spells CASSGLYNEQFF. In DNA, the CDR3 is TGTGCCAGCAGTGGACTATACAATGAGCAGTTCTTC.

The chain links TRBV7-9 to TRBJ2-2; D gene ambiguous. V was clipped by 1 base and J by 1 base, with 1 base between them. The germline V gene encodes CDR1 SEHNR and CDR2 FQNEAQ (reference sequence). CDR3 length: 13 amino acids. The CDR3 loop is CASSLGNTGELFF. CDR3 DNA sequence: TGTGCCAGCAGCTTAGGGAACACCGGGGAGCTGTTTTTT.

The genes are TRBV7-2 and TRBJ2-3; perhaps TRBD2 as D (7 bases). This CDR3 is built from 15 residues. Trimming left V 1 base short and J 4 bases short, with 12 bases between. The germline gives CDR1 SGHTA, CDR2 FQGNSA. The CDR3 here is CASSLGGAGADTQYF. Here the CDR3 DNA reads TGTGCCAGCAGCTTAGGGGGGGCGGGAGCAGATACGCAGTATTTT.

This clonotype qualifies as medium-sized (0.01 to 0.1%). This sequence joins TRBV5-1 and TRBJ1-1; D is unresolved. The CDR3 loop spans 15 amino acids. From germline, CDR1 is SGHRS and CDR2 YFSETQ. Trimming took off 0 bases at V and 0 bases at J, with 9 bases between the two ends. CDR3 nucleotides: TGCGCCAGCAGCTTGGGACCGGCAATGAACACTGAAGCTTTCTTT. This gives the protein CASSLGPAMNTEAFF. The whole variable domain, remainder taken from reference TRBV5-1 and TRBJ1-1, is KAGVTQTPRYLIKTRGQQVTLSCSPISGHRSVSWYQQTPGQGLQFLFEYFSETQRNKGNFPGRFSGRQFSNSRSEMNVSTLELGDSALYLCASSLGPAMNTEAFFGQGTRLTVV.

The genes are TRBV5-4 and TRBJ2-2, with a tentative D call TRBD2 (6 bases). The CDR3 is made up of 15 amino acids. V was cut by 3 bases and J by 1 base, with 10 bases left in between. The germline gives CDR1 SGHNT, CDR2 YYREEE (reference sequence). The CDR3 is CASSSGTLNTGELFF. CDR3 coding DNA: TGTGCCAGCAGCTCCGGGACTTTGAACACCGGGGAGCTGTTTTTT. The whole variable domain, remainder taken from reference TRBV5-4 and TRBJ2-2, is ETGVTQSPTHLIKTRGQQVTLRCSSQSGHNTVSWYQQALGQGPQFIFQYYREEENGRGNFPPRFSGLQFPNYSSELNVNALELDDSALYLCASSSGTLNTGELFFGEGSRLTVL.

This clonotype counts as medium-sized. Here the CDR3 reads CATSDSALGTGGRNEQFF. As DNA, the CDR3 is TGTGCCACCAGTGACTCGGCCCTTGGGACAGGGGGTAGGAATGAGCAGTTCTTC. The chain recombines TRBV24-1 with TRBJ2-1, with 11 bases aligning to TRBD1. Per the germline V gene, CDR1 is KGHDR and CDR2 is SFDVKD. This CDR3 region has 18 residues. V shed 4 bases and J 7 bases; nucleotides not matched to a gene: 14.

This clonotype was observed a handful of times. The chain recombines TRBV29-1 with TRBJ2-2, with a tentative D call TRBD1 (5 bases). V was clipped by 6 bases and J by 3 bases, with 11 bases between them. The CDR3 has 13 amino acids. Per germline, CDR1 SQVTM and CDR2 ANQGSEA. CDR3: CSVDSLDTGELFF. The CDR3 DNA reads TGCAGCGTCGACAGTTTGGACACCGGGGAGCTGTTTTTT.

This clonotype counts as medium-sized. V usage is TRBV9 and J usage is TRBJ2-5, with 9 positions matching TRBD1. J lost 5 bases, V lost 2 bases, and 4 bases had no gene match. The CDR3 covers 14 residues. Germline CDR1 SGDLS, CDR2 YYNGEE. The CDR3 here is CASSVGQGWETQYF. The CDR3 DNA is TGTGCCAGCAGCGTCGGACAGGGGTGGGAGACCCAGTACTTC.

This clonotype rates as medium-sized. At one end the junction does not follow the germline gene, possibly because of a read error. The V call is TRBV24-1, the J call TRBJ1-1; 9 bases match TRBD1. Germline lookup yields CDR1 KGHDR and CDR2 SFDVKD. The CDR3 has 14 residues. CDR3 residues: CATSDPPGQGEDFF. The CDR3 nucleotides read TGTGCCACCAGTGATCCTCCGGGACAGGGCGAAGATTTCTTT.

This clonotype came up a few times. V gene TRBV2 combines with J gene TRBJ2-7; 9 positions agree with TRBD1. This CDR3 region has 15 residues. V lost 1 base to trimming and J lost 4 bases; unmatched junction nucleotides: 5. Germline-derived CDR1 and CDR2 are SNHLY and FYNNEI. CDR3 in amino acids: CASSEEDRGLYEQYF. The CDR3 DNA reads TGTGCCAGCAGTGAAGAGGACAGGGGCCTATACGAGCAGTACTTC.